Below, 13 T cell receptor beta chains from the same sample are listed, as sequenced in a study of patients and donors after allogeneic stem cell transplantation. MiXCR, run by TCRdb on the RT-PCR reads, gives a single entry per CDR3 protein. Of roughly 960,000 distinct CDR3 sequences detected, more than 15% appear once; the ten largest clones hold 5.5% to 6.5%. Specimen: blood, either unsorted or a sorted T cell fraction (not recorded which). These TCRs come from a human donor who was either an allogeneic HSCT recipient or a stem cell or donor lymphocyte infusion donor (not recorded which). It is not recorded whose cells these are; they may come from a transplant donor.

This chain connects TRBV27 to TRBJ1-5; perhaps TRBD1 as D (6 bases). Trimming left V 6 bases short and J 1 base short, with 10 bases between. Germline V gene lookup returns CDR1 MNHEY and CDR2 SMNVEV (reference sequence). This CDR3 has 14 amino acids. The CDR3, as DNA: TGTGCCAGCAGCAGGGGATTCAGCAATCAGCCCCAGCATTTT. It yields the protein CASSRGFSNQPQHF.

Concerning this clonotype: A read error may produce the germline difference seen at one junction end. The rearrangement uses TRBV20-1 and TRBJ2-3; 8 bases fit TRBD1. From germline, CDR1 is DFQATT and CDR2 SNEGSKA (reference sequence). The CDR3 covers 15 residues. The CDR3 region has the DNA TGCAGTGCCGGGCCCCTTAGCGGACAGGGAGATACGCAGTGTTTT. Translation: CSAGPLSGQGDTQCF.

This clonotype was detected a few times. The gene calls are TRBV12-5 and TRBJ2-7; 11 bases align to TRBD2. CDR1 is LGHNT and CDR2 is FRNRAP in the germline V gene. The V and J ends lost 6 bases and 3 bases, in that order; junction bases with no gene match: 7. The CDR3 is made up of 15 amino acids. The CDR3 protein is CASGQLAGVHYEQYF. The CDR3 DNA sequence: TGTGCTAGTGGGCAACTAGCGGGAGTCCACTACGAGCAGTACTTC.

This clonotype showed up just a few times. The rearrangement uses TRBV27 and TRBJ2-7; D gene unclear. Trimming cost V 3 bases and J 3 bases, with 12 bases left between them. The germline V gene has CDR1 MNHEY and CDR2 SMNVEV (reference sequence). The CDR3 is 14 residues long. The CDR3 spells CASSFGSSGYEQYF. The CDR3, as DNA: TGTGCCAGCAGTTTTGGCAGCTCCGGCTACGAGCAGTACTTC.

The sample holds many counts of this clonotype. V and J are TRBV6-1 and TRBJ1-2; TRBD1 matches 8 bases. Germline values: CDR1 MNHNS, CDR2 SASEGT. CDR3 length: 13 amino acids. V lost 5 bases to trimming and J lost 6 bases; unmatched junction nucleotides: 5. In DNA, the CDR3 is TGTGCCAGCAGTCGGACAGGGTTTGATGGCTACACCTTC. Translation gives CASSRTGFDGYTF.

The V gene is TRBV7-8, the J gene TRBJ2-7, with D possibly TRBD2 on 6 matching bases. This CDR3 region has 14 residues. The germline V gene has CDR1 SGHVS and CDR2 FQNEAQ. V was pared by 7 bases and J by 3 bases, with 16 bases between. This CDR3 is CASIKSRRGYEQYF. For the CDR3, the DNA is TGTGCCAGCATCAAGTCTCGGCGGGGCTACGAGCAGTACTTC. Based on the CDR3 plus reference TRBV7-8 and TRBJ2-7, the full variable domain is GAGVSQSPRYKVAKRGQDVALRCDPISGHVSLFWYQQALGQGPEFLTYFQNEAQLDKSGLPSDRFFAERPEGSVSTLKIQRTQQEDSAVYLCASIKSRRGYEQYFGPGTRLTVT.

The rearrangement uses TRBV20-1 and TRBJ2-7; 9 bases align to TRBD2. This CDR3 region has 13 residues. Trimming at V came to 5 bases and at J to 7 bases, leaving 9 bases not matched to a gene. Germline lookup yields CDR1 DFQATT and CDR2 SNEGSKA (reference sequence). CDR3 loop: CSAFLAGLREQYF. In nucleotides, the CDR3 is TGCAGTGCTTTTCTAGCGGGATTGCGGGAGCAGTACTTC.

There are a few counts of this clonotype. The V call is TRBV6-1, the J call TRBJ2-5; a possible D gene is TRBD1 (6 bases). Germline loops: CDR1 MNHNS, CDR2 SASEGT. The CDR3 covers 16 residues. Trimming cost V 7 bases and J 5 bases, with 23 bases left between them. The DNA for the CDR3 is TGTGCCAGCACCCCCACGGGGCAGGGGTTTTCGGAGACCCAGTACTTC. Protein sequence: CASTPTGQGFSETQYF.

The genes are TRBV10-3 and TRBJ1-4; D call uncertain. The CDR3 covers 14 residues. The V end was cut by 7 bases, the J end by 8 bases, with 17 bases between. Germline-derived CDR1 and CDR2 are ENHRY and SYGVKD. CDR3 in amino acids: CAITQGGKGEKLFF. The CDR3 DNA reads as TGTGCCATCACCCAAGGAGGGAAAGGGGAAAAACTGTTTTTT.

CDR3 region: CATSDSWGVTGELFF. The CDR3 region has the DNA TGTGCCACCAGTGATTCCTGGGGGGTCACCGGGGAGCTGTTTTTT. This chain links TRBV24-1 with TRBJ2-2; tentative D call: TRBD2 (6 bases). The CDR3 sequence is 15 residues long. The V and J ends lost 2 bases and 4 bases respectively, with 10 bases between them. Germline CDR1 and CDR2: KGHDR and SFDVKD.

V usage is TRBV3-1 and J usage is TRBJ1-2; D gene ambiguous. V dropped 0 bases and J dropped 9 bases, with 17 bases sitting between them. Germline V gene sequence: CDR1 LGHDT, CDR2 YNNKEL (reference sequence). The CDR3 covers 15 residues. CDR3 coding DNA: TGTGCCAGCAGCCAAGAGCGCGGACGGCCCAGGAGCTACACCTTC. It yields the protein CASSQERGRPRSYTF.

This chain uses TRBV6-7 with TRBJ2-7; D uncertain. TRBV6-7 has ORF status, its function being uncertain. Trimming pared 2 bases from V and 5 bases from J, leaving 13 bases between. This CDR3 has 14 amino acids. DNA of the CDR3: TGTGCCAGCAGTTACCGGACCCCCCCGCACGAGCAGTACTTC. Amino acids: CASSYRTPPHEQYF.

The chain has TRBV7-2 and TRBJ2-7; weak D call: TRBD1 (6 bases). V was cut by 3 bases and J by 7 bases, with 19 bases left in between. CDR3 length: 15 amino acids. Germline CDR1 SGHTA, CDR2 FQGNSA. CDR3 in DNA: TGTGCCAGCAGCTTGACGGGACAAAGTTCCGGAGAGCAGTACTTC. Translated, it gives CASSLTGQSSGEQYF.